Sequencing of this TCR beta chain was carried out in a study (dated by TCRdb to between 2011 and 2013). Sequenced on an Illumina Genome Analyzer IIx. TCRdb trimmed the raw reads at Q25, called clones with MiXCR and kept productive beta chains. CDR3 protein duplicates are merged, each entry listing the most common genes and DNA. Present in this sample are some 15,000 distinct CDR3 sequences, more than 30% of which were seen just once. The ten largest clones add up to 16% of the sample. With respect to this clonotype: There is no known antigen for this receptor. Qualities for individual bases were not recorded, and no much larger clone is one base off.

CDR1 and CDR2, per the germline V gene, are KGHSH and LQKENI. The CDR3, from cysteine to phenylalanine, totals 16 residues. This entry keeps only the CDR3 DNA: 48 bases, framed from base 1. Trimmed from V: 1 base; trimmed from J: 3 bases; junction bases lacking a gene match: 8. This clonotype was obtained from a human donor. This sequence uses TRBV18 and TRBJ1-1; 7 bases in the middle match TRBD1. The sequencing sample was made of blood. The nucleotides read TGTGCCAGCTCACCACGCGGGACAGCTTGGGACACTGAAGCTTTCTTT. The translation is CASSPRGTAWDTEAFF.